The clone carrying this T cell receptor beta chain has just one count. This entry belongs to a study of blood T cell repertoires in COVID-19. From germline, CDR1 is ENHRY and CDR2 SYGVKD. The CDR3 loop spans 15 amino acids. The junction had 4 bases not matched to a gene; V was cut back by 3 bases and J by 2 bases. Under the authors' procedure: Reference gene primer amplification in the assay estimated nucleated cell counts. Repertoires were generated with immunoSEQ multiplex PCR, while TCRdb's copy carries only in-frame clones and drops some. The V and J calls and clone size come from that table; D and trimming were worked out from the DNA. The sample records over 100,000 clones, 82% being singletons.

The receptor was derived from a man aged 70 or older with acute or convalescent COVID-19. V and J are TRBV10-3 and TRBJ1-5, with TRBD1 identical over 7 bases. The sequencing sample was made of peripheral blood. The CDR3 sequence is CAISEIGGGNQPQHF. Here the CDR3 DNA reads TGTGCCATCAGTGAAATAGGGGGCGGCAATCAGCCCCAGCATTTT.